This TCR beta chain was identified during a study of shared clonotypes between healthy human individuals. Background on the study: A couple of female and a few male donors aged 18 to 49 were enrolled.

Unsorted PBMC replicate PCRs drew on about 280 ng DNA, representing around 30,000 T cell genomes. The data were produced by immunoSEQ multiplex PCR, yet TCRdb's version contains in-frame clones alone and is incomplete. The sample contains roughly 500,000 clones, 65% to 85% of which appear only once. This CDR3 spans 18 amino acids. Germline lookup yields CDR1 MGHDK and CDR2 SYGVNS. The V end lost 4 bases, the J end lost 0 bases, and 18 bases lay between the germline ends. Study results and limitations: Represented diversity, genetic and exposure-history alike, was limited by few donors. Clonotype sharing among donors was expected to depend on sequencing depth.

This clone was seen a few times. The antigen is undetermined. The rearrangement joins TRBV25-1 to TRBJ2-2; D perhaps matches TRBD2 (7 bases). The origin of this receptor is a woman aged 40 to 50 in good health. Some clones in this sample may be carry-over from other donors' samples. The sequenced sample was PBMCs. The CDR3 sequence is CASSGLTGRVSNTGELFF. Here the CDR3 DNA reads TGTGCCAGCAGTGGACTCACAGGGAGGGTTTCGAACACCGGGGAGCTGTTTTTT.